These 21 T cell receptor beta chains were all obtained from the same sample, sequenced in a study of shared clonotypes between healthy human individuals. The repertoire was sequenced with immunoSEQ multiplex PCR; TCRdb's copy has only in-frame clones and lacks some. In the table there are some 1,100,000 clones, around 78% of which are singletons. What was sequenced was memory CD4+ T cells from PBMCs. The sample's subset: CD45RA-negative fraction. The receptors were gathered from a man younger than 35 in good health. Some clones in this sample may be carry-over from other donors' samples.

J is TRBJ2-7 and V is TRBV7-2; D is unresolved. The CDR3 is made up of 13 amino acids. Germline V gene sequence: CDR1 SGHTA, CDR2 FQGNSA. Trimming left V 3 bases short and J 3 bases short, with 9 bases between. The CDR3 DNA follows: TGTGCCAGCAGCTTGAGCAGAGACTACGAGCAGTACTTC. It encodes CASSLSRDYEQYF. The entire variable domain, with the rest obtained from reference TRBV7-2 and TRBJ2-7, is as follows: GAGVSQSPSNKVTEKGKDVELRCDPISGHTALYWYRQSLGQGLEFLIYFQGNSAPDKSGLPSDRFSAERTGGSVSTLTIQRTQQEDSAVYLCASSLSRDYEQYFGPGTRLTVT.

In this sample, this clone turned up once. This chain links TRBV7-9 with TRBJ2-1; TRBD2 aligns across 8 bases. Losses at the gene ends were 2 bases for V and 4 bases for J; bases not matched to a gene: 4. CDR1 and CDR2 (germline): SEHNR, FQNEAQ (reference sequence). The CDR3 is 15 residues long. The CDR3 sequence is CASSLITSGYNEQFF. The CDR3 DNA reads TGTGCCAGCAGCTTAATAACTAGCGGTTACAATGAGCAGTTCTTC.

The V call is TRBV4-2, the J call TRBJ2-5; 7 bases fit TRBD1. There are 16 residues in the CDR3. Germline V gene sequence: CDR1 LGHNA, CDR2 YNFKEQ. Trimming removed 3 bases from V and 4 bases from J; junction bases left unmatched: 11. CDR3 nucleotide sequence: TGTGCCAGCAGCCATGAGGATACAGGGGCGGGAGAGACCCAGTACTTC. Residues: CASSHEDTGAGETQYF.

The chain carries TRBV30 and TRBJ1-1; D uncertain. This CDR3 has 12 amino acids. Germline V gives CDR1 GTSNPN, CDR2 SVGIG (reference sequence). V was clipped by 1 base and J by 4 bases, with 7 bases between them. The CDR3: CAWSGSLTEAFF. Here the CDR3 DNA reads TGTGCCTGGAGTGGGTCACTCACTGAAGCTTTCTTT.

The chain carries TRBV28 and TRBJ1-2; D might be TRBD1 (6 bases). The germline V gene encodes CDR1 MDHEN and CDR2 SYDVKM. With 10 bases removed from V and 8 bases from J, the gap between germline ends came to 11 bases. CDR3 size: 10 residues. CDR3 in DNA: TGTGCCACCTCAGGGGTCGGCTACACCTTC. Its translation is CATSGVGYTF.

This clone was seen only once. This chain connects TRBV27 to TRBJ1-2; possibly TRBD1 for D (5 bases). Trimming pared 1 base from V and 13 bases from J, leaving 16 bases between. This CDR3 has 13 residues. Germline CDR1 MNHEY, CDR2 SMNVEV (reference sequence). CDR3 protein: CASSLLGPLLLTF. The CDR3 DNA reads TGTGCCAGCAGTTTATTGGGGCCTTTACTACTCACCTTC.

The J gene is TRBJ1-4, the V gene TRBV11-2, with 10 bases matching TRBD1. Losses at the gene ends were 4 bases for V and 7 bases for J; bases not matched to a gene: 3. Germline loops: CDR1 SGHAT, CDR2 FQNNGV. There are 14 residues in the CDR3. The CDR3 is CASSSDRGSEKLFF. The CDR3 DNA follows: TGTGCCAGCAGCTCGGACAGGGGGAGTGAAAAACTGTTTTTT.

This chain uses TRBV6-1 with TRBJ1-1, with D tentatively TRBD1 (6 bases). With 6 bases removed from V and 7 bases from J, the gap between germline ends came to 18 bases. The CDR3 length is 14 residues. Germline CDR1 and CDR2: MNHNS and SASEGT. CDR3: CASRELRGEGEAFF. The DNA of the CDR3 is TGTGCCAGCAGGGAACTCAGGGGCGAGGGTGAAGCTTTCTTT.

The CDR3 here is CASSLPGQGVGREQYF. The CDR3 region has the DNA TGTGCCAGCAGTCTTCCGGGACAGGGGGTCGGGAGGGAGCAGTACTTC. The rearrangement joins TRBV28 to TRBJ2-7, with 11 bases lining up with TRBD1. V gave up 5 bases and J gave up 7 bases; unmatched junction bases: 13. The CDR3 loop spans 16 amino acids. Germline assignment: CDR1 MDHEN and CDR2 SYDVKM.

Notes on this clone: The same CDR3 also results from other DNA sequences found in this sample. The chain joins TRBV18 to TRBJ1-5; no clear D. This CDR3 region has 13 residues. Trimming took 6 bases from V and 5 from J, leaving 11 bases between them. The germline gives CDR1 KGHSH, CDR2 LQKENI. CDR3 loop: CASSPGRDQPQHF. CDR3 sequence (DNA): TGTGCCAGCTCGCCGGGCAGAGATCAGCCCCAGCATTTT.

The chain couples TRBV7-8 to TRBJ1-1; D gene uncertain. There are 14 residues in the CDR3. V was shortened by 2 bases and J by 0 bases, with 7 bases between the two germline ends. Per the germline V gene, CDR1 is SGHVS and CDR2 is FQNEAQ. CDR3: CASSLWTVNTEAFF. DNA of the CDR3: TGTGCCAGCAGCTTATGGACGGTGAACACTGAAGCTTTCTTT.

The chain has TRBV19 and TRBJ1-3, with D possibly matching TRBD1 (6 bases). Germline-derived CDR1 and CDR2 are LNHDA and SQIVND (reference sequence). Trimming cost V 6 bases and J 4 bases, with 13 bases left between them. The CDR3 contains 14 residues. The CDR3: CASRRQESGNTIYF. CDR3 DNA: TGTGCCAGTAGAAGACAGGAGTCGGGAAACACCATATATTTT.

This clone was seen once. The chain uses TRBV7-9 and TRBJ2-7; D is unclear. V shed 4 bases and J shed 0 bases, with 13 bases lying between them. In germline, CDR1 is SEHNR, CDR2 FQNEAQ (reference sequence). The CDR3 is 15 residues long. CDR3 sequence reads: CASSSLLVSSYEQYF. The CDR3 DNA reads as TGTGCCAGCAGCTCCCTTCTCGTAAGCTCCTACGAGCAGTACTTC.

The CDR3 DNA sequence: TGTGCCTGGAGTCGGGACAGGGTGGGGTATGGCTACACCTTC. It yields the protein CAWSRDRVGYGYTF. V usage is TRBV30 and J usage is TRBJ1-2, with 9 bases that match TRBD1. Germline-derived CDR1 and CDR2 are GTSNPN and SVGIG (reference sequence). V lost 2 bases, J lost 5 bases, and 6 bases stayed unmatched. The CDR3 totals 14 residues.

This sequence joins TRBV9 and TRBJ2-2; D is unclear. CDR3 length: 15 amino acids. The V gene's germline CDR1 is SGDLS and CDR2 YYNGEE. The V end lost 4 bases, the J end lost 1 base, and 11 bases lay between the germline ends. The CDR3 bases are TGTGCCAGCAGCTACGATCCTTTGAACACCGGGGAGCTGTTTTTT. Translated, it gives CASSYDPLNTGELFF. Based on the CDR3 plus reference TRBV9 and TRBJ2-2, the full variable domain is DSGVTQTPKHLITATGQRVTLRCSPRSGDLSVYWYQQSLDQGLQFLIQYYNGEERAKGNILERFSAQQFPDLHSELNLSSLELGDSALYFCASSYDPLNTGELFFGEGSRLTVL.

This chain uses TRBV14 with TRBJ2-1, with 10 bases lining up with TRBD2. The CDR3 sequence is 15 residues long. Trimming removed 4 bases from V and 6 bases from J; junction bases left unmatched: 6. Per the germline V gene, CDR1 is SGHDN and CDR2 is FVKESK. The CDR3 loop is CASSPPSGSSNEQFF. Here the CDR3 DNA reads TGTGCCAGCAGCCCCCCTAGCGGGAGCTCCAATGAGCAGTTCTTC.

The V call is TRBV30, the J call TRBJ1-3, with D hard to call. Trimming pared 0 bases from V and 7 bases from J, leaving 13 bases between. Germline V gene data show CDR1 as GTSNPN and CDR2 as SVGIG (reference sequence). This CDR3 region has 14 residues. The CDR3 spells CAWSVRGGGNTIYF. The CDR3 nucleotides are TGTGCCTGGAGTGTACGTGGAGGAGGGAACACCATATATTTT.

This clone came up a few times. This chain uses TRBV10-3 with TRBJ2-1; D ambiguous. The CDR3 consists of 11 residues. V lost 6 bases and J lost 9, with 9 bases in between. Per germline, CDR1 ENHRY and CDR2 SYGVKD. Here the CDR3 DNA reads TGTGCCATCAGCCTGAACGGTGAGCAGTTCTTC. Protein product: CAISLNGEQFF.

This clone has a single count. CDR3 DNA sequence: TGTGCCAGCAGCCAAGTCATCGCAGGCCAGCAGTTCTTC. Translated: CASSQVIAGQQFF. The chain links TRBV14 to TRBJ2-1, with D hard to call. The germline V gene encodes CDR1 SGHDN and CDR2 FVKESK. Deletions cut 1 base from V and 11 bases from J, with 12 bases between. The CDR3 loop spans 13 amino acids.

This clone was found once. The rearrangement links TRBV5-1 to TRBJ1-1; D possibly corresponds to TRBD1 (5 bases). V lost 5 bases and J lost 1, with 12 bases in between. This CDR3 has 14 residues. Germline V gene lookup returns CDR1 SGHRS and CDR2 YFSETQ. CDR3 DNA: TGCGCCAGCAGAGGAGGGGTCTCGAACACTGAAGCTTTCTTT. This sequence encodes CASRGGVSNTEAFF.

The J gene is TRBJ2-7, the V gene TRBV29-1; 8 bases map to TRBD2. This CDR3 is built from 12 residues. V was pared by 4 bases and J by 4 bases, with 3 bases of the junction left unmatched. Germline loops: CDR1 SQVTM, CDR2 ANQGSEA. CDR3 sequence: CSVAGRAYEQYF. The CDR3 DNA reads as TGCAGCGTTGCCGGGAGGGCATACGAGCAGTACTTC.